This T cell receptor (beta chain) was captured by sequencing in a study of T-cell reconstitution after alpha-beta-depleted transplantation in children. Study-level results: By one year post-transplant, T-cell counts and diversity largely arose from T cells that were newly produced. From surviving recipient T cells and thymic progenitors came the high day-60 TCRbeta diversity observed in some patients. About two months after transplant, alpha-beta T cells reportedly came from several hundred expanded graft clones.

It was with unique molecular identifiers that the TCRbeta library was prepared. TCRdb recomputed calls from the PCR reads with MiXCR, one row per CDR3 protein. This table holds some 290,000 distinct CDR3 sequences, approximately 20% found once. There are 12 residues in the CDR3. As regards this clonotype: Its target is not known.

This TCR was recovered from a male patient younger than 18 who had a stem cell transplant for acute lymphoblastic leukemia, so the T cells may come from the graft donor. Here the sequenced sample was PBMCs, mostly from graft donor cells, taken 180 days after TCRalphabeta/CD19-depleted stem cell transplant. The V call is TRBV21-1, the J call TRBJ2-2. TRBV21-1 is termed a pseudogene. The CDR3 DNA sequence: TGTGCCAGCAGCAAACGAGGCGGGGAGCTGTTTTTT. It codes for CASSKRGGELFF.